Below, 32 T cell receptor beta chains from the same sample are listed, as sequenced in a study of PD-1 blockade in classical Hodgkin lymphoma. Sequencing used immunoSEQ multiplex PCR; TCRdb keeps in-frame clones, though not all of them. The sample has 80,000 to 100,000 clones; roughly 90% are singletons. Every patient was affected by relapse after autologous stem cell transplantation, while exposure to brentuximab vedotin was not uniform. Specimen: peripheral blood mononuclear cells (PBMCs), collected at baseline. These receptors all stem from a human donor with classical Hodgkin lymphoma.

The J gene is TRBJ2-7, the V gene TRBV27, with 7 bases that match TRBD2. The CDR3 is 16 residues long. The germline V gene has CDR1 MNHEY and CDR2 SMNVEV (reference sequence). J gave up 1 base and V 0 bases, and 6 bases lay outside the gene matches. CDR3 sequence reads: CASSLSGTIESYEQYF. DNA of the CDR3: TGTGCCAGCAGTTTATCGGGGACTATCGAGTCCTACGAGCAGTACTTC.

The V gene is TRBV14, the J gene TRBJ1-4, with unresolved D. V shed 6 bases and J shed 5 bases, with 7 bases lying between them. CDR3 length: 12 amino acids. The germline V gene has CDR1 SGHDN and CDR2 FVKESK. The CDR3 sequence is CASRRPNEKLFF. The CDR3 DNA reads TGTGCCAGCAGGCGGCCGAATGAAAAACTGTTTTTT.

This chain connects TRBV6-5 to TRBJ2-7; the match to TRBD1 covers 9 bases. The junction had 1 base not matched to a gene; V was cut back by 2 bases and J by 2 bases. This CDR3 region has 14 residues. CDR1 MNHEY and CDR2 SVGAGI come from the germline V gene. As DNA, the CDR3 is TGTGCCAGCAGTTACGGGACAGGGACCTACGAGCAGTACTTC. It translates to CASSYGTGTYEQYF.

This clone was observed once. The chain links TRBV15 to TRBJ2-7; D ambiguous. CDR1 is LNHNV, CDR2 YYDKDF, per germline (reference sequence). The CDR3 runs to 14 residues. Deletions cut 3 bases from V and 0 bases from J, with 9 bases between. The CDR3 coding sequence is TGTGCCACCAGCAGTCGCCCGTACTCCTACGAGCAGTACTTC. Its translation: CATSSRPYSYEQYF.

V and J are TRBV30 and TRBJ2-4, with TRBD2 matching 12 bases. This CDR3 contains 19 residues. Germline CDR1 reads GTSNPN; CDR2 reads SVGIG (reference sequence). J was trimmed by 1 base and V by 2 bases; bases with no gene match: 12. CDR3 bases: TGTGCCTGGAGTATTCTAGCGGGAGGGCCCGAGTTTGCCAAAAACATTCAGTACTTC. The encoded protein is CAWSILAGGPEFAKNIQYF.

The chain uses TRBV11-3 and TRBJ2-5, with TRBD2 as a possible D gene (5 bases). The CDR3 sequence is 14 residues long. The germline V gene has CDR1 SGHNT and CDR2 YENEEA. The V and J ends lost 6 bases and 2 bases respectively, with 13 bases between them. The CDR3 DNA is TGTGCCAGCAGTCCCGGAGGTGTTCAAGAGACCCAGTACTTC. Its protein is CASSPGGVQETQYF.

V gene TRBV5-6 combines with J gene TRBJ2-2, with 7 bases identical to TRBD2. The CDR3 is 17 amino acids. Germline V CDR1 and CDR2: SGHDT, YYEEEE. J gave up 0 bases and V 0 bases, and 5 bases lay outside the gene matches. The CDR3 nucleotides read TGTGCCAGCAGCTTGGATTGGGGGAGGGCGAACACCGGGGAGCTGTTTTTT. Translation gives CASSLDWGRANTGELFF.

This chain uses TRBV7-6 with TRBJ2-1; TRBD2 agrees at 8 bases. The V gene end was trimmed by 4 bases and the J gene end by 0 bases; junction bases not matched to a gene: 11. The CDR3 spans 18 residues. CDR1 is SGHVS and CDR2 is FNYEAQ in the germline V gene. The CDR3 loop reads CASSYLLPGTSSYNEQFF. The CDR3, as DNA: TGTGCCAGCAGCTACTTATTACCCGGGACTAGCTCCTACAATGAGCAGTTCTTC.

This chain joins TRBV7-3 and TRBJ1-1; D is uncertain. The germline V gene encodes CDR1 SGHTA and CDR2 FQGTGA. V dropped 5 bases and J dropped 3 bases, with 19 bases sitting between them. This CDR3 is built from 16 residues. The CDR3 DNA reads TGTGCCAGCAGCCCCCGACCTGGATTTGGGGACACTGAAGCTTTCTTT. Its protein is CASSPRPGFGDTEAFF.

This chain connects TRBV29-1 to TRBJ2-7, with TRBD2 as a possible D gene (6 bases). The germline V gene has CDR1 SQVTM and CDR2 ANQGSEA. CDR3 size: 14 residues. Trimming shortened V by 4 bases and J by 7 bases, and 20 bases separated the two germline ends. The CDR3 nucleotides read TGCAGCGTTGGTACCTGGACTACCTTTTGGGAGCAGTACTTC. Encoded protein: CSVGTWTTFWEQYF.

The J gene is TRBJ2-7, the V gene TRBV30; tentatively, D is TRBD1 (6 bases). Germline V gives CDR1 GTSNPN, CDR2 SVGIG (reference sequence). This CDR3 has 13 residues. Trimming stripped 0 bases from V and 3 bases from J, with 9 bases between. DNA for the CDR3: TGTGCCTGGAGTGTAGGGGGAAACTACGAGCAGTACTTC. Amino acids: CAWSVGGNYEQYF. Based on the CDR3 plus reference TRBV30 and TRBJ2-7, the full variable domain is SQTIHQWPATLVQPVGSPLSLECTVEGTSNPNLYWYRQAAGRGLQLLFYSVGIGQISSEVPQNLSASRPQDRQFILSSKKLLLSDSGFYLCAWSVGGNYEQYFGPGTRLTVT.

V is TRBV7-3 and J is TRBJ2-1; the match to TRBD2 covers 13 bases. CDR1 and CDR2 (germline): SGHTA, FQGTGA. V lost 1 base to trimming and J lost 6 bases; unmatched junction nucleotides: 9. The CDR3 is 18 residues long. CDR3 in amino acids: CASSLNRGLAGRANEQFF. CDR3 nucleotides: TGTGCCAGCAGCTTAAACAGGGGACTAGCGGGACGGGCCAATGAGCAGTTCTTC.

Written as DNA, the CDR3 is TGCGCCAGCAGCCAAATAGCGGGACTAAACACCGGGGAGCTGTTTTTT. Amino acid sequence: CASSQIAGLNTGELFF. This chain joins TRBV4-1 and TRBJ2-2; 8 nucleotides match TRBD2. The ends lost 2 bases at V and 2 bases at J; junction bases unmatched: 4. Germline CDR1 MGHRA, CDR2 YSYEKL. The CDR3 is 16 amino acids.

The chain carries TRBV6-5 and TRBJ1-2; D gene ambiguous. Trimming cost V 0 bases and J 3 bases, with 5 bases left between them. The CDR3 runs 13 residues. Germline CDR1 reads MNHEY; CDR2 reads SVGAGI. CDR3 nucleotides: TGTGCCAGCAGTTACTCGAGATACTATGGCTACACCTTC. Its protein is CASSYSRYYGYTF.

This clone occurred a few times. The chain is built from TRBV30 and TRBJ1-1; D may be TRBD1 (6 bases). The CDR3 is made up of 14 amino acids. V shed 4 bases and J shed 1 base, with 13 bases lying between them. The germline gives CDR1 GTSNPN, CDR2 SVGIG (reference sequence). The CDR3 DNA sequence: TGTGCCTGGACCAACCAGGGGACGAACACTGAAGCTTTCTTT. Translation gives CAWTNQGTNTEAFF.

This chain joins TRBV5-6 and TRBJ2-7; D is ambiguous. The germline V gene encodes CDR1 SGHDT and CDR2 YYEEEE. This CDR3 comprises 13 residues. Deletions cut 3 bases from V and 5 bases from J, with 12 bases between. In nucleotides, the CDR3 is TGTGCCAGCAGCTCCTGGATCCTCCACGAGCAGTACTTC. This encodes CASSSWILHEQYF. Looking up the rest from reference TRBV5-6 and TRBJ2-7 gives the full variable domain: DAGVTQSPTHLIKTRGQQVTLRCSPKSGHDTVSWYQQALGQGPQFIFQYYEEEERQRGNFPDRFSGHQFPNYSSELNVNALLLGDSALYLCASSSWILHEQYFGPGTRLTVT.

In nucleotides, the CDR3 is TGTGCCAGCAGCTTATCCGGGGCCCCCTACAATGAGCAGTTCTTC. It encodes CASSLSGAPYNEQFF. The chain has TRBV7-8 and TRBJ2-1, with D possibly being TRBD1 or TRBD2 (5 bases each). The length of the CDR3 is 15 residues. Germline CDR1 is SGHVS and CDR2 is FQNEAQ. V was trimmed by 2 bases and J by 2 bases, leaving 10 bases between them. The full variable domain, in which reference TRBV7-8 and TRBJ2-1 provide the parts outside the CDR3, is GAGVSQSPRYKVAKRGQDVALRCDPISGHVSLFWYQQALGQGPEFLTYFQNEAQLDKSGLPSDRFFAERPEGSVSTLKIQRTQQEDSAVYLCASSLSGAPYNEQFFGPGTRLTVL.

This rearrangement joins TRBV5-1 to TRBJ2-3, with 7 bases identical to TRBD1. The J segment lost 4 bases and the V segment lost 0 bases, leaving 5 bases of the junction unmatched. This CDR3 spans 15 amino acids. Germline V gene sequence: CDR1 SGHRS, CDR2 YFSETQ. The CDR3 protein is CASSLGQGRADTQYF. The CDR3 nucleotides read TGCGCCAGCAGCTTGGGACAGGGCCGAGCAGATACGCAGTATTTT.

The chain has TRBV7-9 and TRBJ2-7; unclear D gene. Between the trimmed V and J ends, which lost 5 bases and 3 bases, there was a span of 11 bases. The CDR3 consists of 13 residues. Germline V gene data show CDR1 as SEHNR and CDR2 as FQNEAQ (reference sequence). As DNA, the CDR3 is TGTGCCAGCAGCCAGGTTCCGGTCTACGAGCAGTACTTC. Protein product: CASSQVPVYEQYF. Variable domain in full (rest from reference TRBV7-9 and TRBJ2-7): DTGVSQNPRHKITKRGQNVTFRCDPISEHNRLYWYRQTLGQGPEFLTYFQNEAQLEKSRLLSDRFSAERPKGSFSTLEIQRTEQGDSAMYLCASSQVPVYEQYFGPGTRLTVT.

The chain's CDR3 is CASSLGPVWYAGEEEQFF. DNA of the CDR3: TGTGCCAGCAGCTTGGGGCCTGTTTGGTATGCGGGAGAAGAGGAGCAGTTCTTC. This chain uses TRBV5-6 with TRBJ2-1, with 7 positions matching TRBD2. V was pared by 0 bases and J by 10 bases, with 19 bases of the junction left unmatched. CDR3 size: 18 residues. The germline V gene has CDR1 SGHDT and CDR2 YYEEEE.

The chain has TRBV4-1 and TRBJ2-5, with D tentatively TRBD2 (6 bases). The CDR3 contains 13 residues. Per germline, CDR1 MGHRA and CDR2 YSYEKL. V lost 4 bases and J lost 5, with 11 bases in between. The CDR3 here is CASSPGVGETQYF. The CDR3 bases are TGCGCCAGCAGCCCGGGAGTTGGGGAGACCCAGTACTTC.

The chain uses TRBV28 and TRBJ2-5; 8 positions agree with TRBD2. Germline CDR1 MDHEN, CDR2 SYDVKM. Losses at the gene ends were 8 bases for V and 4 bases for J; bases not matched to a gene: 12. This CDR3 is 15 amino acids long. CDR3 bases: TGTGCCAGCCGGGGGGGACAACGCTTGTTAGAGACCCAGTACTTC. Its protein is CASRGGQRLLETQYF.

The chain is built from TRBV11-2 and TRBJ2-7, with D maybe TRBD1 (6 bases). Per germline, CDR1 SGHAT and CDR2 FQNNGV. Trimming cost V 2 bases and J 2 bases, with 22 bases left between them. CDR3 size: 18 residues. CDR3 in amino acids: CASSLWVASGQQTYEQYF. The CDR3 DNA is TGTGCCAGCAGCTTATGGGTAGCGTCTGGACAGCAGACCTACGAGCAGTACTTC.

This chain joins TRBV6-6 and TRBJ2-7, with 10 bases aligning to TRBD1. The ends lost 6 bases at V and 1 base at J; junction bases unmatched: 9. The germline V gene has CDR1 MNHNY and CDR2 SVGAGI (reference sequence). CDR3 length: 16 residues. CDR3 bases: TGTGCCAGCAGCGGGGCCGGGACAGGGGTTTCCTACGAGCAGTACTTC. The encoded protein is CASSGAGTGVSYEQYF.

This clone was recorded only once. This chain connects TRBV19 to TRBJ2-2, with 8 bases aligning to TRBD2. The V and J ends lost 2 bases and 4 bases, in that order; junction bases with no gene match: 6. Germline CDR1 and CDR2: LNHDA and SQIVND (reference sequence). The CDR3 has 16 amino acids. CDR3: CASSINSGTLTGELFF. CDR3 coding DNA: TGTGCCAGTAGTATAAATAGCGGGACCCTCACCGGGGAGCTGTTTTTT.

Worth noting for this clone: Other DNA sequences in the same sample also yield this CDR3. The genes are TRBV5-1 and TRBJ2-5; D remains unclear. Trimming cost V 4 bases and J 1 base, with 2 bases left between them. Per the germline V gene, CDR1 is SGHRS and CDR2 is YFSETQ. The CDR3 length is 11 residues. The chain's CDR3 is CASSVQETQYF. In DNA form, the CDR3 reads TGCGCCAGCAGCGTCCAAGAGACCCAGTACTTC. The variable domain in full, with the rest retrieved from reference TRBV5-1 and TRBJ2-5, is KAGVTQTPRYLIKTRGQQVTLSCSPISGHRSVSWYQQTPGQGLQFLFEYFSETQRNKGNFPGRFSGRQFSNSRSEMNVSTLELGDSALYLCASSVQETQYFGPGTRLLVL.

The chain carries TRBV5-6 and TRBJ2-5; TRBD1 matches at 9 bases. V was pared by 3 bases and J by 5 bases, with 8 bases of the junction left unmatched. Germline CDR1 is SGHDT and CDR2 is YYEEEE. CDR3 length: 15 residues. The CDR3 reads CASSYGQGFDETQYF. Written as DNA, the CDR3 is TGTGCCAGCAGCTACGGACAGGGGTTTGATGAGACCCAGTACTTC. The full variable domain, rest sourced from reference TRBV5-6 and TRBJ2-5, is DAGVTQSPTHLIKTRGQQVTLRCSPKSGHDTVSWYQQALGQGPQFIFQYYEEEERQRGNFPDRFSGHQFPNYSSELNVNALLLGDSALYLCASSYGQGFDETQYFGPGTRLLVL.

This chain joins TRBV7-9 and TRBJ2-1; 7 positions agree with TRBD2. The CDR3 contains 17 residues. Trimming took 4 bases from V and 7 from J; bases not matched to a gene: 16. CDR1 and CDR2 from the germline V gene are SEHNR and FQNEAQ (reference sequence). CDR3: CASSSSSWRESRNEQFF. The CDR3 nucleotides are TGTGCCAGCAGCTCCTCTAGCTGGCGGGAGTCAAGGAATGAGCAGTTCTTC.

This rearrangement joins TRBV5-6 to TRBJ2-3; 8 bases line up with TRBD2. V shed 4 bases, J shed 4 bases, and the junction held 5 bases outside the gene matches. The germline CDR1 and CDR2 sequences are SGHDT and YYEEEE. CDR3 length equals 14 residues. The CDR3 reads CASSPAGRADTQYF. DNA of the CDR3: TGTGCCAGCAGCCCCGCCGGGAGGGCAGATACGCAGTATTTT. Looking up the rest from reference TRBV5-6 and TRBJ2-3 gives the full variable domain: DAGVTQSPTHLIKTRGQQVTLRCSPKSGHDTVSWYQQALGQGPQFIFQYYEEEERQRGNFPDRFSGHQFPNYSSELNVNALLLGDSALYLCASSPAGRADTQYFGPGTRLTVL.

This chain joins TRBV28 and TRBJ1-4, with a weak D call TRBD1 (6 bases). The CDR3 is 15 amino acids. Germline loops: CDR1 MDHEN, CDR2 SYDVKM. Trimming took off 2 bases at V and 8 bases at J, with 15 bases between the two ends. For the CDR3, the DNA is TGTGCCAGCAGTTTACCCGACAGGACGCGCGAAAAACTGTTTTTT. This gives the protein CASSLPDRTREKLFF.

The V and J genes are TRBV5-4 and TRBJ2-1, with 8 bases fitting TRBD1. The CDR3 totals 14 residues. J was trimmed by 4 bases and V by 5 bases; bases with no gene match: 5. CDR1 SGHNT and CDR2 YYREEE come from the germline V gene (reference sequence). The CDR3 nucleotides read TGTGCCAGCAGGACAGACAGGGGTTACAATGAGCAGTTCTTC. It yields the protein CASRTDRGYNEQFF.

CDR3: CAISESGGVGGKGEQYF. CDR3 sequence (DNA): TGTGCCATCAGTGAGTCGGGAGGAGTAGGCGGGAAGGGCGAGCAGTACTTC. The chain has TRBV10-3 and TRBJ2-7; possible D gene TRBD2, 6 bases. The V end was cut by 0 bases, the J end by 6 bases, with 21 bases between. Per the germline V gene, CDR1 is ENHRY and CDR2 is SYGVKD. The CDR3 sequence is 17 residues long.